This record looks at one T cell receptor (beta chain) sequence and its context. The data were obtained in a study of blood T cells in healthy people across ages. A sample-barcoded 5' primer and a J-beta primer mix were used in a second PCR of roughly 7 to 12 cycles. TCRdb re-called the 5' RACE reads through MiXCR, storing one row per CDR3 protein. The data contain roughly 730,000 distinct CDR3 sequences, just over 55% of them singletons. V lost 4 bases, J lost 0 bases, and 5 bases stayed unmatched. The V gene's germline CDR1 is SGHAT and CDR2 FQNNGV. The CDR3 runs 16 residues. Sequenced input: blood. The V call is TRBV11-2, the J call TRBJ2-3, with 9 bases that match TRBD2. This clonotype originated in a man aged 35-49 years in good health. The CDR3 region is CASSSQTSGSTDTQYF. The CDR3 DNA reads TGTGCCAGCAGCTCTCAGACTAGCGGAAGCACAGATACGCAGTATTTT.